This T cell receptor beta chain was obtained from a study of blood T cell repertoires in COVID-19. The wider study: Both acute and convalescent COVID-19 samples were obtained from the United States, Italy and Spain. The analysed material was cDNA or gDNA that came from T cells, B-cell-depleted T cells, or PBMCs.

V was trimmed by 3 bases and J by 6 bases, leaving 6 bases between them. This CDR3 comprises 12 residues. In the source study's methods: Reference gene primers were amplified, and this amplification served to estimate nucleated cell counts. Repertoires were generated with immunoSEQ multiplex PCR, while TCRdb's copy carries only in-frame clones and drops some. That table gives V, J and clone size, and the DNA gave D and trimming. The sample has more than 110,000 clones, roughly 80% seen once; the top ten hold under 7%. Recruitment covered about 25 US areas and drew participants whose ages spanned about 18 to 100 years.

The source is a man in his forties or fifties with acute COVID-19. The V call is TRBV12-3 or TRBV12-4, the J call TRBJ1-5; D gene ambiguous. Sequenced: PBMCs or T cells enriched from blood (not recorded which). The CDR3 nucleotides are TGTGCCAGCAGTTTTATCCCTCAGCCCCAGCATTTT. It specifies CASSFIPQPQHF.